This T cell receptor beta chain is drawn from a study of quantifying T cell responses using KT2 cells. Overall study: RNA was reverse transcribed with TCR alpha and beta constant-region primers.

The cDNA 3' end received a ligated oligonucleotide with a UMI. An equimolar mix of RC1.1 and RC1.2 primed the beta chain across TRBC1 and TRBC2. A single record per CDR3 protein comes from TCRdb applying MiXCR to the UMI-ligation and nested PCR reads. The sample yields about 30,000 distinct CDR3 sequences, 7.3% seen once. Trimming removed 1 base from V and 3 bases from J, with 11 bases in between. CDR1 and CDR2 (germline): SGDLS, YYNGEE. This CDR3 has 14 amino acids. This clonotype was seen a handful of times. The chain links TRBV9 to TRBJ2-7; possibly TRBD1 or TRBD2 for D (6 bases each). Sequencing was performed on PBMCs spiked with cells of the T cell clone KT2. The clonotype comes from a human donor. As DNA, the CDR3 is TGTGCCAGCAGCGTATCCGGGGGCATCTACGAGCAGTACTTC. Its protein is CASSVSGGIYEQYF. Filled out from reference TRBV9 and TRBJ2-7, the complete variable domain reads DSGVTQTPKHLITATGQRVTLRCSPRSGDLSVYWYQQSLDQGLQFLIQYYNGEERAKGNILERFSAQQFPDLHSELNLSSLELGDSALYFCASSVSGGIYEQYFGPGTRLTVT.